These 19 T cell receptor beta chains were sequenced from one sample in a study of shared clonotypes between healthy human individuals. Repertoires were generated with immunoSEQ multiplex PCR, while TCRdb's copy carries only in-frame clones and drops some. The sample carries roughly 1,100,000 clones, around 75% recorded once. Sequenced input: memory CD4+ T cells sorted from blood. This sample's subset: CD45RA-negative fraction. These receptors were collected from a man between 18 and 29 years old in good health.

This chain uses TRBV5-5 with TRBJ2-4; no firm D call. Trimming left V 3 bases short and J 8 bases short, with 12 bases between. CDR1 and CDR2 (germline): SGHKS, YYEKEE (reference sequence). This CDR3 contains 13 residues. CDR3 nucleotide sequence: TGTGCCAGCAGCTCCCTCGGGCAAGACATTCAGTACTTC. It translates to CASSSLGQDIQYF. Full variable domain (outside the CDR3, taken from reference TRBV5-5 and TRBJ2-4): DAGVTQSPTHLIKTRGQQVTLRCSPISGHKSVSWYQQVLGQGPQFIFQYYEKEERGRGNFPDRFSARQFPNYSSELNVNALLLGDSALYLCASSSLGQDIQYFGAGTRLSVL.

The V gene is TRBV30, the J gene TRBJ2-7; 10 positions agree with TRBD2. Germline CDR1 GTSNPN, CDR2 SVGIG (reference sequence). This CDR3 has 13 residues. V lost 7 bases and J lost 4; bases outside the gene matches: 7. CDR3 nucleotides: TGTGCCTTCCAGCGGGAGGGCCGTTACGAGCAGTACTTC. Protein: CAFQREGRYEQYF.

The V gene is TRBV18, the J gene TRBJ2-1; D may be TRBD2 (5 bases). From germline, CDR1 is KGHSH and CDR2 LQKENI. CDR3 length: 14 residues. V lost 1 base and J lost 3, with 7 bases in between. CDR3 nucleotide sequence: TGTGCCAGCTCACCACTAGCGAGCTACAATGAGCAGTTCTTC. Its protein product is CASSPLASYNEQFF.

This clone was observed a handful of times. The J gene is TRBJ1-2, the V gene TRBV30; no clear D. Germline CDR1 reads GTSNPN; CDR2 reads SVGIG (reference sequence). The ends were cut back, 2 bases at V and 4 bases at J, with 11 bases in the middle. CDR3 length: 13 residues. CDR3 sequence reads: CAWSRKGPYGYTF. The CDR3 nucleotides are TGTGCCTGGAGTCGAAAAGGTCCCTATGGCTACACCTTC.

CDR3 region: CASSLFSSDLGEQYF. The CDR3 region has the DNA TGTGCCAGCAGCTTGTTCTCTTCGGATTTGGGGGAGCAGTACTTC. This chain uses TRBV5-5 with TRBJ2-7; D unresolved. Germline CDR1 and CDR2: SGHKS and YYEKEE (reference sequence). Between the trimmed V and J ends, which lost 1 base and 7 bases, there was a span of 18 bases. The CDR3 runs to 15 residues.

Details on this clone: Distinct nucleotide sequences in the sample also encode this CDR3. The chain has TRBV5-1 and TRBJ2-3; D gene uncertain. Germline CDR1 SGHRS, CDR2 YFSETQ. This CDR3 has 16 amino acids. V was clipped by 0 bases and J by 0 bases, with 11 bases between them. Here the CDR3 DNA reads TGCGCCAGCAGCTTGGCCGCAGGAGCTAGCACAGATACGCAGTATTTT. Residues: CASSLAAGASTDTQYF.

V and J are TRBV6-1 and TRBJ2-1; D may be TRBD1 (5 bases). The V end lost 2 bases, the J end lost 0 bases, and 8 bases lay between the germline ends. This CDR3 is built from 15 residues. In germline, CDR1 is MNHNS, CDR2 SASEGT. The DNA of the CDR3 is TGTGCCAGCAGTGAAAGGGGTAACTCCTACAATGAGCAGTTCTTC. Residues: CASSERGNSYNEQFF.

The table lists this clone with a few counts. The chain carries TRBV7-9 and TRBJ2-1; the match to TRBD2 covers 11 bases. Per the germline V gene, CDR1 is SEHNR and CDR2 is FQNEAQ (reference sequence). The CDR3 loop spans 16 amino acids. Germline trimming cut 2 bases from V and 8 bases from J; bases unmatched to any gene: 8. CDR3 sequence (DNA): TGTGCCAGCAGCTTAAGTCGGTTTAGCGGGAGGGATGAGCAGTTCTTC. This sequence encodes CASSLSRFSGRDEQFF.

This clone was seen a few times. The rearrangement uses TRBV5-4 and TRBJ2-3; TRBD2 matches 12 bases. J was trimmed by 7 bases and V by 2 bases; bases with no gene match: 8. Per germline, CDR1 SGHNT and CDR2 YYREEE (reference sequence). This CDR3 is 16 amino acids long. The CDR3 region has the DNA TGTGCCAGCAGCTTTTCCACTAGCGGGGGGCGGAATACGCAGTATTTT. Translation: CASSFSTSGGRNTQYF.

The CDR3 here is CAISGTANPITDTQYF. CDR3 in DNA: TGTGCCATCAGTGGGACCGCTAATCCAATCACAGATACGCAGTATTTT. The V gene is TRBV10-3, the J gene TRBJ2-3; D not certain. Germline V gene data show CDR1 as ENHRY and CDR2 as SYGVKD. The CDR3 has 16 residues. Trimming cost V 4 bases and J 2 bases, with 16 bases left between them.

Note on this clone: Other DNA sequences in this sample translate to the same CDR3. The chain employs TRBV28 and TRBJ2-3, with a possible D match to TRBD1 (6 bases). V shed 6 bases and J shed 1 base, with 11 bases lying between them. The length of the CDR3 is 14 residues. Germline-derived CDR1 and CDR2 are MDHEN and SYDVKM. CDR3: CASSLRGGTDTQYF. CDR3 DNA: TGTGCCAGCAGCCTCAGGGGTGGCACAGATACGCAGTATTTT.

CDR3 nucleotide sequence: TGCAGCGTGAGGCAGGGTGATTCTTTTCAGCCCCAGCATTTT. It encodes CSVRQGDSFQPQHF. The gene calls are TRBV29-1 and TRBJ1-5; weak D call: TRBD1 (5 bases). Germline CDR1 and CDR2: SQVTM and ANQGSEA. The CDR3 spans 14 residues. Trimming removed 6 bases from V and 6 bases from J, with 18 bases in between.

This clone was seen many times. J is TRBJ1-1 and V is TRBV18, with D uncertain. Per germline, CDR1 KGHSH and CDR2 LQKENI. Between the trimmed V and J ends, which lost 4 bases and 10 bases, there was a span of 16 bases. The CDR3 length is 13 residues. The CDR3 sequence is CASSRRAPAGAFF. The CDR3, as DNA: TGTGCCAGCTCACGCCGGGCCCCCGCGGGAGCTTTCTTT.

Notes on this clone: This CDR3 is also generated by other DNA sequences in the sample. The CDR3 loop is CASSLDRTYEQYF. Here the CDR3 DNA reads TGTGCCAGCAGCTTGGATAGGACTTACGAGCAGTACTTC. This sequence joins TRBV5-4 and TRBJ2-7; the D gene is possibly TRBD2 (5 bases). There are 13 residues in the CDR3. Deletions cut 0 bases from V and 4 bases from J, with 8 bases between. CDR1 and CDR2 (germline): SGHNT, YYREEE (reference sequence).

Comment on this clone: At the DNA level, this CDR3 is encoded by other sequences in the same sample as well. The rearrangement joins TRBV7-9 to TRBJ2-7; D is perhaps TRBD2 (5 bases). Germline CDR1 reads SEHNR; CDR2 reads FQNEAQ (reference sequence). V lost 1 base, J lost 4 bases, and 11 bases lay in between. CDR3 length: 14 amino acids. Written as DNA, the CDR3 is TGTGCCAGCAGCTTAGTTCCGGGGTCTTACGAGCAGTACTTC. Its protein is CASSLVPGSYEQYF.

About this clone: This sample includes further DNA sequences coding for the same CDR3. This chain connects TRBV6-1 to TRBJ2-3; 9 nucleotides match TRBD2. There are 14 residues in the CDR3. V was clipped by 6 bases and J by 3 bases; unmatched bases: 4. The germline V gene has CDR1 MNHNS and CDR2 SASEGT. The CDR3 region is CASSSSGGTDTQYF. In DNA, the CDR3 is TGTGCCAGCAGCTCAAGCGGGGGGACAGATACGCAGTATTTT.

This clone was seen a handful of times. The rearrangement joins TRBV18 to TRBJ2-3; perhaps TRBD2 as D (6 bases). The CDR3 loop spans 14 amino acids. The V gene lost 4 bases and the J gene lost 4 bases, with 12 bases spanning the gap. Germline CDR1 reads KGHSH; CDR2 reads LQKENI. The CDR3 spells CASSLQTRPDTQYF. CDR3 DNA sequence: TGTGCCAGCTCACTTCAGACTAGGCCAGATACGCAGTATTTT.

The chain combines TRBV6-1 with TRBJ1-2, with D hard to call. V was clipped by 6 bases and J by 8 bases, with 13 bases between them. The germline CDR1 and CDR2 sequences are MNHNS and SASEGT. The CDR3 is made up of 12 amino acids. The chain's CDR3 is CASRRYPEGYTF. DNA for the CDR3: TGTGCCAGCAGGCGATATCCGGAGGGCTACACCTTC.

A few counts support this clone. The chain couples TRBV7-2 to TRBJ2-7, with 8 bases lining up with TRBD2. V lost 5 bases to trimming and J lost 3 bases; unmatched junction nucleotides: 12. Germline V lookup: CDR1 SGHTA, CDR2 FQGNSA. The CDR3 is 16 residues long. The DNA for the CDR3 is TGTGCCAGCAGCCGACGAACGGGGGGGAGTGACTACGAGCAGTACTTC. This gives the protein CASSRRTGGSDYEQYF.